The 28 T cell receptor beta chains below were found in one sample sequenced in a study of Graves' ophthalmopathy and Graves' hyperthyroidism. CDR3 regions of TCR beta were amplified from RNA transcripts. First-round RT-PCR relied on HTBI primers, and a second-round multiplex PCR came next. TCRdb used MiXCR to reprocess the multiplex PCR reads, holding one entry per CDR3 protein. The data contain about 500,000 distinct CDR3 sequences, about 40% of them singletons. The specimen sequenced was peripheral blood or thyroid tissue (not recorded which). Receptor source: an adult man with Graves' hyperthyroidism.

This clonotype appeared once. V is TRBV11-1 and J is TRBJ2-2; 10 nucleotides match TRBD1. Looked up from germline, CDR1 is SGHAT and CDR2 is FQDESV (reference sequence). The junction had 9 bases not matched to a gene; V was cut back by 5 bases and J by 0 bases. CDR3 length: 18 amino acids. The CDR3 loop is CASSGNRDRGANTGELFF. In nucleotides, the CDR3 is TGTGCCAGCAGCGGCAACCGGGACAGGGGCGCGAACACCGGGGAGCTGTTTTTT.

This clonotype showed up many times. The V call is TRBV7-6, the J call TRBJ2-5; 8 bases agree with TRBD1. CDR3 length: 17 residues. Germline CDR1 SGHVS, CDR2 FNYEAQ. Trimming cost V 4 bases and J 0 bases; bases outside gene matches: 10. CDR3 DNA sequence: TGTGCCAGCAGCTCCGGACAGGGCAGACGGTACCAAGAGACCCAGTACTTC. Translated, it gives CASSSGQGRRYQETQYF.

The V and J genes are TRBV12-3 or TRBV12-4 and TRBJ1-1, with D uncertain. V was cut by 6 bases and J by 0 bases, with 17 bases left in between. This CDR3 contains 16 residues. As DNA, the CDR3 is TGTGCCAGCAGACACCTCCTACAGTTCCTGAACACTGAAGCTTTCTTT. This codes for CASRHLLQFLNTEAFF.

The chain links TRBV29-1 to TRBJ2-5, with a weak D call TRBD2 (5 bases). CDR3 length equals 12 residues. Trimming took off 3 bases at V and 2 bases at J, with 7 bases between the two ends. Germline assignment: CDR1 SQVTM and CDR2 ANQGSEA. CDR3 bases: TGCAGCGTTGAGGGGAGACAAGAGACCCAGTACTTC. It yields the protein CSVEGRQETQYF.

This clonotype has ten or more counts. The chain carries TRBV29-1 and TRBJ1-3; no definite D call. Germline V gene sequence: CDR1 SQVTM, CDR2 ANQGSEA. The length of the CDR3 is 13 residues. The CDR3 coding sequence is TGCAGTGTGGTCCGGCGCTCTGGAAACACCATATATTTT. Protein product: CSVVRRSGNTIYF.

This clonotype showed up many times. The chain is built from TRBV11-3 and TRBJ2-2; D uncertain. The V gene's germline CDR1 is SGHNT and CDR2 YENEEA. V lost 5 bases to trimming and J lost 7 bases, with 5 bases between them. The CDR3 has 11 residues. CDR3 DNA sequence: TGTGCCAGCAGCCCTGGCGGGGAGCTGTTTTTT. Protein: CASSPGGELFF.

This clonotype came up many times. The chain links TRBV2 to TRBJ1-6; no firm D call. CDR3 length: 17 residues. Per germline, CDR1 SNHLY and CDR2 FYNNEI. The ends were cut back, 0 bases at V and 7 bases at J, with 16 bases in the middle. This CDR3 reads CASSEALTAPINSPLHF. In nucleotides, the CDR3 is TGTGCCAGCAGTGAAGCGCTTACGGCTCCGATAAATTCACCCCTCCACTTT.

This chain uses TRBV29-1 with TRBJ1-1, with TRBD1 as a possible D gene (5 bases). The germline CDR1 and CDR2 sequences are SQVTM and ANQGSEA. The CDR3 consists of 15 residues. Trimming took off 0 bases at V and 4 bases at J, with 15 bases between the two ends. The CDR3 loop is CSVEDGRRGTTEAFF. CDR3 DNA sequence: TGCAGCGTTGAAGATGGCCGGCGTGGGACCACTGAAGCTTTCTTT. Based on the CDR3 plus reference TRBV29-1 and TRBJ1-1, the full variable domain is SAVISQKPSRDICQRGTSLTIQCQVDSQVTMMFWYRQQPGQSLTLIATANQGSEATYESGFVIDKFPISRPNLTFSTLTVSNMSPEDSSIYLCSVEDGRRGTTEAFFGQGTRLTVV.

Here the CDR3 reads CAIRETESSYEQYF. In nucleotides, the CDR3 is TGTGCCATCAGGGAGACAGAAAGCTCCTACGAGCAGTACTTC. The chain joins TRBV10-3 to TRBJ2-7, with D possibly being TRBD1 (5 bases). The CDR3 totals 14 residues. Trimming took 6 bases from V and 0 from J, leaving 12 bases between them. Germline assignment: CDR1 ENHRY and CDR2 SYGVKD.

This clonotype was detected a few times. DNA for the CDR3: TGTGCCAGCAGCCGAGCCGGGGATAACAATCAGCCCCAGCATTTT. Protein product: CASSRAGDNNQPQHF. The V call is TRBV5-8, the J call TRBJ1-5, with D unclear. Trimming pared 4 bases from V and 3 bases from J, leaving 14 bases between. In germline, CDR1 is SGHTS, CDR2 YDEGEE. This CDR3 spans 15 amino acids.

At least ten counts were recorded for this clonotype. The chain uses TRBV7-2 and TRBJ1-5, with a weak D call TRBD1 (5 bases). The CDR3 loop spans 15 amino acids. Germline CDR1 reads SGHTA; CDR2 reads FQGNSA. V lost 1 base, J lost 0 bases, and 7 bases lay in between. The CDR3 nucleotides read TGTGCCAGCAGCTTAGGGGGCAATAGCAATCAGCCCCAGCATTTT. The encoded protein is CASSLGGNSNQPQHF. The whole variable domain, remainder taken from reference TRBV7-2 and TRBJ1-5, is GAGVSQSPSNKVTEKGKDVELRCDPISGHTALYWYRQSLGQGLEFLIYFQGNSAPDKSGLPSDRFSAERTGGSVSTLTIQRTQQEDSAVYLCASSLGGNSNQPQHFGDGTRLSIL.

In its sample, this clonotype was seen many times. The chain is built from TRBV5-1 and TRBJ1-2; no firm D call. Trimming removed 3 bases at V and 4 bases at J, with 16 bases between. This CDR3 has 15 amino acids. Germline V gene sequence: CDR1 SGHRS, CDR2 YFSETQ. CDR3 in amino acids: CASSWGSGTIYGYTF. The CDR3 bases are TGCGCCAGCAGCTGGGGATCCGGCACAATCTATGGCTACACCTTC.

The rearrangement uses TRBV7-2 and TRBJ2-3; D may be TRBD1 (6 bases). V was trimmed by 2 bases and J by 0 bases, leaving 15 bases between them. This CDR3 has 17 amino acids. The germline V gene has CDR1 SGHTA and CDR2 FQGNSA. The CDR3 nucleotides are TGTGCCAGCAGCTTACGGTGGGGGCGGTCTAGCACAGATACGCAGTATTTT. Translating gives CASSLRWGRSSTDTQYF.

The genes are TRBV7-2 and TRBJ2-7; D unresolved. Germline-derived CDR1 and CDR2 are SGHTA and FQGNSA. This CDR3 region has 14 residues. V shed 4 bases and J shed 1 base, with 11 bases lying between them. The CDR3 sequence is CASSSSGTSYEQYF. The CDR3 bases are TGTGCCAGCAGCTCCAGTGGCACTTCCTACGAGCAGTACTTC.

The sample holds a few counts of this clonotype. The CDR3 sequence: CASSVRGQGISRYEQYF. CDR3 DNA: TGTGCCAGCAGTGTCAGGGGACAGGGGATCTCGCGCTACGAGCAGTACTTC. The J gene is TRBJ2-7, the V gene TRBV6-1; 10 nucleotides align to TRBD1. This CDR3 region has 17 residues. V lost 4 bases, J lost 3 bases, and 12 bases stayed unmatched. In germline, CDR1 is MNHNS, CDR2 SASEGT.

This clonotype came up many times. This chain uses TRBV6-5 with TRBJ1-1; 11 positions agree with TRBD1. In germline, CDR1 is MNHEY, CDR2 SVGAGI. Germline trimming cut 8 bases from V and 6 bases from J; bases unmatched to any gene: 5. The CDR3 is made up of 13 amino acids. The CDR3 sequence: CASLDRGLSEAFF. The DNA for the CDR3 is TGTGCCAGCCTGGACAGGGGGCTGTCTGAAGCTTTCTTT.

The genes are TRBV29-1 and TRBJ1-2; TRBD1 is a possible D gene (5 bases). Germline V gene lookup returns CDR1 SQVTM and CDR2 ANQGSEA. V was cut by 7 bases and J by 0 bases, with 15 bases left in between. The CDR3 has 14 residues. CDR3 loop: CSGLTTDTNYGYTF. CDR3 coding DNA: TGCAGCGGGCTCACGACAGACACTAACTATGGCTACACCTTC.

The rearrangement links TRBV20-1 to TRBJ2-5; D gene uncertain. This CDR3 comprises 12 residues. The germline CDR1 and CDR2 sequences are DFQATT and SNEGSKA (reference sequence). The V end was cut by 5 bases, the J end by 5 bases, with 12 bases between. The CDR3 spells CSAPKEFETQYF. The CDR3 bases are TGCAGTGCTCCCAAGGAGTTCGAGACCCAGTACTTC.

This clonotype turned up a few times. The chain recombines TRBV2 with TRBJ1-5; D remains unclear. The length of the CDR3 is 16 residues. V lost 0 bases, J lost 6 bases, and 15 bases lay in between. CDR1 SNHLY and CDR2 FYNNEI come from the germline V gene. The CDR3 reads CASSEAYPVGGQPQHF. CDR3 DNA: TGTGCCAGCAGTGAAGCATACCCGGTCGGTGGTCAGCCCCAGCATTTT.

This clonotype was recorded many times. The chain has TRBV4-1 and TRBJ1-6, with no clear D. Germline CDR1 is MGHRA and CDR2 is YSYEKL. CDR3 length equals 15 residues. V shed 1 base and J shed 8 bases, with 12 bases lying between them. The CDR3 coding sequence is TGCGCCAGCAGCCAAGTCGGAGGGTTGGATTCACCCCTCCACTTT. It codes for CASSQVGGLDSPLHF.

V is TRBV4-2 and J is TRBJ2-7; 12 nucleotides align to TRBD2. This CDR3 is 16 amino acids long. J lost 2 bases, V lost 3 bases, and 5 bases had no gene match. Per germline, CDR1 LGHNA and CDR2 YNFKEQ. CDR3 sequence reads: CASSHLGLAGTYEQYF. For the CDR3, the DNA is TGTGCCAGCAGCCACCTTGGACTAGCGGGGACCTACGAGCAGTACTTC.

As concerns this clonotype: This may stem from a read error, because a much larger clone lies one nucleotide away. The rearrangement links TRBV5-1 to TRBJ1-4, with 8 positions matching TRBD1. In germline, CDR1 is SGHRS, CDR2 YFSETQ. The CDR3 runs to 15 residues. The CDR3 coding sequence is TGCGTCAGCAGCCTCATCACAGGGGGTGGAGAAAAACTGTTTTTT. Amino acid sequence: CVSSLITGGGEKLFF.

To note about this clonotype: Compared with germline, one end of the junction differs, possibly owing to a read error. The genes are TRBV4-1 and TRBJ2-2; perhaps TRBD1 as D (5 bases). Germline V gene lookup returns CDR1 MGHRA and CDR2 YSYEKL. The CDR3 is made up of 19 amino acids. The CDR3 DNA sequence: TGTGCCAGCAGCCAAGATAGGGCTAGAAGGGGATGGGTAGGTGGGGAGCTGTTTTTT. Translation: CASSQDRARRGWVGGELFF.

The rearrangement links TRBV7-6 to TRBJ2-7; 9 bases are a match to TRBD1. Germline values: CDR1 SGHVS, CDR2 FNYEAQ. V trimming: 5 bases; J trimming: 6 bases; junction bases outside the gene matches: 11. This CDR3 region has 15 residues. As DNA, the CDR3 is TGTGCCAGCAGCGCTGGTGGCGGGACAGGGCTCGAGCAGTACTTC. Its translation is CASSAGGGTGLEQYF.

This clonotype was seen repeatedly, ten times or more. The gene calls are TRBV24-1 and TRBJ2-6; 10 bases line up with TRBD2. The V and J ends lost 9 bases and 0 bases, in that order; junction bases with no gene match: 4. The V gene's germline CDR1 is KGHDR and CDR2 SFDVKD. This CDR3 is 16 amino acids long. This CDR3 reads CATQAGGYSGANVLTF. The CDR3 DNA follows: TGTGCCACCCAAGCGGGAGGGTACTCTGGGGCCAACGTCCTGACTTTC.

The chain couples TRBV12-3 or TRBV12-4 to TRBJ2-7; possible D gene TRBD2, 5 bases. Trimming removed 9 bases from V and 7 bases from J, with 25 bases in between. The CDR3 extends over 15 amino acids. CDR3 amino acids: CARKVPEVVWNEQYF. In DNA, the CDR3 is TGTGCCAGGAAGGTCCCGGAGGTAGTATGGAATGAGCAGTACTTC.

The chain couples TRBV25-1 to TRBJ2-2, with a possible D match to TRBD1 (6 bases). Germline assignment: CDR1 MGHDK and CDR2 SYGVNS. With 2 bases removed from V and 6 bases from J, the gap between germline ends came to 10 bases. This CDR3 has 14 residues. The CDR3 region has the DNA TGTGCCAGCAGTGAAATCACAGGGCCCGGGGAGCTGTTTTTT. Its translation is CASSEITGPGELFF.

This clonotype was seen many times. The chain couples TRBV5-8 to TRBJ2-7; a possible D gene is TRBD2 (6 bases). From germline, CDR1 is SGHTS and CDR2 YDEGEE. V lost 5 bases, J lost 4 bases, and 13 bases lay in between. The CDR3 contains 13 residues. The CDR3 bases are TGTGCCAGCAGTCAGGGACTCCTTTACGAGCAGTACTTC. Protein product: CASSQGLLYEQYF.